This TCR beta chain was observed in a study of blood T cell repertoires in COVID-19. Overall study: Collection of acute and convalescent COVID-19 samples took place in the United States, Italy and Spain. PBMCs, B-cell-depleted T cells, or T cells were the source of the cDNA or gDNA that made up the material.

In the original workflow: From reference gene primer amplification, estimates of nucleated cell counts were derived. Assay: immunoSEQ multiplex PCR; the TCRdb copy retains only in-frame clones and omits some. That table furnishes V, J and clone size, whereas the DNA furnished D and trimming. This table has approximately 410,000 clones, 75% to 90% appearing once. The germline gives CDR1 SGHAT, CDR2 FQNNGV. Trimming left V 9 bases short and J 9 bases short, with 12 bases between. This CDR3 region has 11 residues. This sequence joins TRBV11-2 and TRBJ2-1, with D perhaps matching TRBD2 (5 bases). The receptor was isolated from a woman under 40 with active or convalescent COVID-19. Specimen: peripheral blood. DNA of the CDR3: TGTGCCAGTACCTCAGAGGGTGAGCAGTTCTTC. Its translation is CASTSEGEQFF.